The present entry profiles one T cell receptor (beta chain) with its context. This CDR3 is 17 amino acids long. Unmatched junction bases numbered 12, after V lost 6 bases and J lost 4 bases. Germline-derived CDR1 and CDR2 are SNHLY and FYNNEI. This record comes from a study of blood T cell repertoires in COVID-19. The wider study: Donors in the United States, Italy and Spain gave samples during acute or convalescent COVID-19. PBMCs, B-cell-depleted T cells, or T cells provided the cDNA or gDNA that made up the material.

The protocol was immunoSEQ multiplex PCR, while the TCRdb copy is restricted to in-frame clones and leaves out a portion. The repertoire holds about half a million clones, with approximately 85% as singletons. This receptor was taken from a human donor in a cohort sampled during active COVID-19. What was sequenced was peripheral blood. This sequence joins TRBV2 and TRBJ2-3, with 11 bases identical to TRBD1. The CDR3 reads CASSAGTGGQASDTQYF. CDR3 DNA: TGTGCCAGCAGCGCCGGGACAGGGGGGCAGGCTTCAGATACGCAGTATTTT.